The entry that follows covers one T cell receptor (beta chain) sequence. Repertoires were generated with immunoSEQ multiplex PCR, while TCRdb's copy carries only in-frame clones and drops some. The sample has approximately 58,000 clones, 65% to 90% seen once; the top ten hold roughly 0.9%. This sample was taken from a study of OX40 agonist ivuxolimab in advanced cancers. In the study overall: The patients received agonistic anti-OX40 (CD134) antibody ivuxolimab. Participants averaged 60 years of age (range roughly 20 to 90) and were less than 85% male.

Here the sequenced sample was CD4+ or CD8+ T cells sorted from blood, taken in a trial of the OX40 agonist ivuxolimab. This clonotype originated in an adult with an advanced solid tumor such as melanoma, head and neck, liver or kidney cancer.

This CDR3 reads CASSEVFRAGNPFYNEQFF. The CDR3 DNA is TGTGCCAGCAGTGAAGTCTTCAGGGCAGGGAACCCCTTTTACAATGAGCAGTTCTTC. The rearrangement joins TRBV6-1 to TRBJ2-1, with D possibly being TRBD1 (5 bases). The CDR3 totals 19 residues. The germline gives CDR1 MNHNS, CDR2 SASEGT. Deletions cut 1 base from V and 4 bases from J, with 23 bases between.